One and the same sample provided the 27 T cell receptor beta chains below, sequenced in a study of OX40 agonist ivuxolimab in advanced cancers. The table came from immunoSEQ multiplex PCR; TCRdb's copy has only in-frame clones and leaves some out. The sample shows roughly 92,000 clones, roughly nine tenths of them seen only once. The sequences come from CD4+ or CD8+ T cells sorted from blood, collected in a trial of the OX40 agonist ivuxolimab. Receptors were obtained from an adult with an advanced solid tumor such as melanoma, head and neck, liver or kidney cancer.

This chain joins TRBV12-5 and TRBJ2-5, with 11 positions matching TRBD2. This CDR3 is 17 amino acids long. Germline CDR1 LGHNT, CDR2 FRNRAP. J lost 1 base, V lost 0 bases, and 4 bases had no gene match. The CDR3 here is CASGLVQTSGTQETQYF. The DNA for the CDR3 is TGTGCTAGTGGTTTGGTACAGACTAGCGGGACCCAAGAGACCCAGTACTTC.

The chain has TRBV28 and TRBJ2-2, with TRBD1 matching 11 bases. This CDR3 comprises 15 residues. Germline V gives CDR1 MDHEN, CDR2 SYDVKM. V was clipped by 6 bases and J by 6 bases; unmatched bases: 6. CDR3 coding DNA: TGTGCCAGCAGCTCTCCGGGACAGGGGGCCGGGGAGCTGTTTTTT. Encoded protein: CASSSPGQGAGELFF.

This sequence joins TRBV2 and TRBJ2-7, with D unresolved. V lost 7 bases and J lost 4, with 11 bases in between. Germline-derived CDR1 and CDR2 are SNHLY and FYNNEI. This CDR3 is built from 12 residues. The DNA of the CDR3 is TGTGCCAGCACCGTAGCCCCATACGAGCAGTACTTC. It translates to CASTVAPYEQYF.

The CDR3, as DNA: TGTGCCAGCAGCTTGGCCTTAGCGGGGTGGACCTACGAGCAGTACTTC. It specifies CASSLALAGWTYEQYF. The gene calls are TRBV5-4 and TRBJ2-7; 8 bases are a match to TRBD2. The CDR3 contains 16 residues. Germline lookup yields CDR1 SGHNT and CDR2 YYREEE (reference sequence). V was pared by 0 bases and J by 2 bases, with 7 bases of the junction left unmatched.

CDR3 sequence (DNA): TGTGCCAGCAGCGGCCTCTACGAGCAGTACTTC. Residues: CASSGLYEQYF. The chain recombines TRBV7-9 with TRBJ2-7; D is ambiguous. V gave up 5 bases and J gave up 3 bases, with 5 bases separating them. The CDR3 contains 11 residues. Germline CDR1 SEHNR, CDR2 FQNEAQ (reference sequence).

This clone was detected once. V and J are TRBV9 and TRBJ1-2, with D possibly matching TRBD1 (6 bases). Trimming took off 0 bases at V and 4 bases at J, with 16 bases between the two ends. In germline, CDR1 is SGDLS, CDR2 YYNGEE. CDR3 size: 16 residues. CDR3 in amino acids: CASSVAGGPGFYGYTF. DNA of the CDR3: TGTGCCAGCAGCGTAGCCGGGGGGCCCGGATTCTATGGCTACACCTTC.

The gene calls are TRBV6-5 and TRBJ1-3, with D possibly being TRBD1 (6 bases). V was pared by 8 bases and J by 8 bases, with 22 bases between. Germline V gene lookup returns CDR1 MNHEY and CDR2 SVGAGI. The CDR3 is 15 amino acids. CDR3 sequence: CASPADSAAIYTIYF. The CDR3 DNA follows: TGTGCCAGCCCCGCGGACAGCGCGGCGATTTACACCATATATTTT.

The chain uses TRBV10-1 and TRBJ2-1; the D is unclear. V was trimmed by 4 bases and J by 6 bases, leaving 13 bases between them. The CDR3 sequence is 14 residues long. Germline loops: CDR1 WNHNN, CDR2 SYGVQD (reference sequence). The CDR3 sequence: CASSGTLGSNEQFF. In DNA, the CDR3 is TGCGCCAGCAGTGGGACGTTGGGGTCCAATGAGCAGTTCTTC.

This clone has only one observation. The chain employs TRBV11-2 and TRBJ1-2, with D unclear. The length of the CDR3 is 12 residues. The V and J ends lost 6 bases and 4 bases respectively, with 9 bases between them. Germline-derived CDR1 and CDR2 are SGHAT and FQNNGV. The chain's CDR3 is CASSFDIYGYTF. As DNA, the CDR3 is TGTGCCAGCAGTTTTGACATCTATGGCTACACCTTC.

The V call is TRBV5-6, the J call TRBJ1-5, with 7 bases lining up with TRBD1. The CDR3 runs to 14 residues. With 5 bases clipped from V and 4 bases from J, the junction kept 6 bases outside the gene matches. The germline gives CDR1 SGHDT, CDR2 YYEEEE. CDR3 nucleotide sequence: TGTGCCAGCAGGCTTGGGACAGATAATCAGCCCCAGCATTTT. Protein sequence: CASRLGTDNQPQHF.

The CDR3 is CASSAGELNEQFF. The CDR3 DNA is TGCGCCAGCAGTGCGGGAGAATTAAATGAGCAGTTCTTC. The chain uses TRBV10-2 and TRBJ2-1, with D maybe TRBD2 (6 bases). CDR1 is WSHSY and CDR2 is SAAADI in the germline V gene. V lost 4 bases to trimming and J lost 7 bases, with 11 bases between them. The CDR3 is made up of 13 amino acids.

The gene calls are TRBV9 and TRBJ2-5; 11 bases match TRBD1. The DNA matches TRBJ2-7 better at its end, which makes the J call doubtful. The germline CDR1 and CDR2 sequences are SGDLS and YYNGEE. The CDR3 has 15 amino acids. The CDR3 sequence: CASSVLGTGGYEQYF. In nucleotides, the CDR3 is TGTGCCAGCAGCGTCCTAGGGACAGGGGGCTACGAGCAGTACTTC.

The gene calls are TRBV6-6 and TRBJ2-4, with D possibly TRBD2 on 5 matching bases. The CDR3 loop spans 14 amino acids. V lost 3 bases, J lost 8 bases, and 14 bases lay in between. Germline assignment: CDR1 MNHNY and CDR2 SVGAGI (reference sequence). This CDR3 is CASSYVGIMDIQYF. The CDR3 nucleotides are TGTGCCAGCAGTTATGTCGGGATTATGGACATTCAGTACTTC.

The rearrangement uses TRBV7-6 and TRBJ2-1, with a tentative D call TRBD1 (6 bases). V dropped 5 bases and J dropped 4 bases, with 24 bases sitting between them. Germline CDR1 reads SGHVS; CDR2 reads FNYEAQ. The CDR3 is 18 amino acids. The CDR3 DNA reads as TGTGCCAGCAGCGGCAGGACCATCGACAGGCGCCCTTACAATGAGCAGTTCTTC. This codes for CASSGRTIDRRPYNEQFF.

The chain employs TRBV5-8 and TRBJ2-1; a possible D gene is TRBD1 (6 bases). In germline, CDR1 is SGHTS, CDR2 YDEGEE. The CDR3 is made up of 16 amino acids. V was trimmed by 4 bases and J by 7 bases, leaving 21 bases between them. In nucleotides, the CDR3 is TGTGCCAGCAGCCAGCCGGGGCAGGGGACGGAGAATGAGCAGTTCTTC. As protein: CASSQPGQGTENEQFF.

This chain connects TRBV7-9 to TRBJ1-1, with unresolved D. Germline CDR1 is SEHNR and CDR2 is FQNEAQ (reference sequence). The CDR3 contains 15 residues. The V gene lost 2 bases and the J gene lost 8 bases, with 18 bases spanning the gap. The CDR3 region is CASSLSIGWLAEAFF. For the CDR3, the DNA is TGTGCCAGCAGCTTATCGATTGGGTGGCTCGCGGAAGCTTTCTTT.

As DNA, the CDR3 is TGTGCCAGCAGTTACTCGGAGGGGCGCCCCTACGAGCAGTACTTC. Protein: CASSYSEGRPYEQYF. The chain is built from TRBV6-5 and TRBJ2-7, with D perhaps TRBD2 (6 bases). V was trimmed by 0 bases and J by 2 bases, leaving 11 bases between them. The CDR3 loop spans 15 amino acids. The germline V gene encodes CDR1 MNHEY and CDR2 SVGAGI.

Written as DNA, the CDR3 is TGTGCCAGCAGTCAACAGAGGGGCTGGGGAAAACTGTTTTTT. Translated, it gives CASSQQRGWGKLFF. The genes are TRBV6-1 and TRBJ1-4, with D possibly being TRBD1 (5 bases). Germline values: CDR1 MNHNS, CDR2 SASEGT. This CDR3 region has 14 residues. Trimming took 5 bases from V and 10 from J, leaving 17 bases between them.

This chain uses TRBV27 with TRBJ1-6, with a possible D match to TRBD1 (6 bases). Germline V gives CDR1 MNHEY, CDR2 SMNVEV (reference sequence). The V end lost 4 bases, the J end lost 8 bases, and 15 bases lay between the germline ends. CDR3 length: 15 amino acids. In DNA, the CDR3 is TGTGCCAGCAGTTCCGGCAGGGGATCGTATTCACCCCTCCACTTT. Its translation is CASSSGRGSYSPLHF.

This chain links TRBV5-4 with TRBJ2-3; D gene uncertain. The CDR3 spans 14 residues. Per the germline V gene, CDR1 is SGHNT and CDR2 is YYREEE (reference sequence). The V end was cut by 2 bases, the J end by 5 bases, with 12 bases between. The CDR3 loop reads CASSLGYLGDTQYF. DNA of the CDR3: TGTGCCAGCAGCTTAGGTTATTTGGGAGATACGCAGTATTTT. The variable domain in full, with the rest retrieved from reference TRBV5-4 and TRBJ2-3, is ETGVTQSPTHLIKTRGQQVTLRCSSQSGHNTVSWYQQALGQGPQFIFQYYREEENGRGNFPPRFSGLQFPNYSSELNVNALELDDSALYLCASSLGYLGDTQYFGPGTRLTVL.

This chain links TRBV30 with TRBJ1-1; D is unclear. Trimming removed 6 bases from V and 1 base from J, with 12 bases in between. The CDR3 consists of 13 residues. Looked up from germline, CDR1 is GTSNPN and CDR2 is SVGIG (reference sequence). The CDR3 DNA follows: TGTGCCTGCGGTAGACGGCCGAACACTGAAGCTTTCTTT. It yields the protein CACGRRPNTEAFF.

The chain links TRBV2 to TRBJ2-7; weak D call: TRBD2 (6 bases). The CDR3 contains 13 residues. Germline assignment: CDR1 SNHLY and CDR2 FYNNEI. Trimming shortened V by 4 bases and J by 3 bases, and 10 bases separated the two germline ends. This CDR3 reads CASSGEGGYEQYF. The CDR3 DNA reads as TGTGCCAGCAGTGGAGAGGGAGGCTACGAGCAGTACTTC.

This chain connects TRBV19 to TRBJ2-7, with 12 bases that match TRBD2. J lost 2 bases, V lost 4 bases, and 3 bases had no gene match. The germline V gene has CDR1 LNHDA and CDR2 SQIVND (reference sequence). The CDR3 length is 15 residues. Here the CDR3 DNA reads TGTGCCAGTAGTAGGGGACTAGCGGGCACCTACGAGCAGTACTTC. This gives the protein CASSRGLAGTYEQYF.

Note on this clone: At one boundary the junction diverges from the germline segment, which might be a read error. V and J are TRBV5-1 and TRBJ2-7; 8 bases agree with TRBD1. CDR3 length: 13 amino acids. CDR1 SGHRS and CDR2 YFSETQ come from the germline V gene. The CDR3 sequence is CASSSTGGYEQYF. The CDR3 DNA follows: TGTGCCAGCAGCTCAACAGGGGGCTACGAGCAGTACTTC.

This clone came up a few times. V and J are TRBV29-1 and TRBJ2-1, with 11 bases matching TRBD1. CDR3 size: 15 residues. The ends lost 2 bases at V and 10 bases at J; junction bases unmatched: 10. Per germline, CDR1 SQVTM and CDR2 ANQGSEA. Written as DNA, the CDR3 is TGCAGCGTTGAATCGGACAGGGGGCTTTGGGAGGAGCAGTTCTTC. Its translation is CSVESDRGLWEEQFF.

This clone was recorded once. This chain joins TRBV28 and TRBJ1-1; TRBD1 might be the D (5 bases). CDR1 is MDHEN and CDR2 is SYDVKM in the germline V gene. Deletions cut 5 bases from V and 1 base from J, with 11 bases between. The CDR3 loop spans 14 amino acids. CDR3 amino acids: CASSPAGGNTEAFF. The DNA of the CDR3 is TGTGCCAGCAGTCCCGCGGGGGGGAACACTGAAGCTTTCTTT.

This CDR3 is CASSLDLTMLRNTIYF. Here the CDR3 DNA reads TGTGCCAGCAGCTTAGACCTGACTATGTTGAGAAACACCATATATTTT. V is TRBV7-9 and J is TRBJ1-3, with D hard to call. V dropped 1 base and J dropped 5 bases, with 15 bases sitting between them. There are 16 residues in the CDR3. Germline V lookup: CDR1 SEHNR, CDR2 FQNEAQ (reference sequence).